Listed here are 18 T cell receptor beta chains from one sample, sequenced in a study of T-cell reconstitution after alpha-beta-depleted transplantation in children. Preparing the TCRbeta library involved the use of unique molecular identifiers. One entry per CDR3 protein, called by TCRdb with MiXCR from the PCR reads. Among just under 250,000 distinct CDR3 sequences listed, about 25% were seen once. The sample was PBMCs, taken before TCRalphabeta/CD19-depleted stem cell transplant. Source of these receptors: a girl aged 2 to 10 with Fanconi anemia, due to receive a stem cell transplant.

In its sample, this clonotype was seen many times. CDR3 coding DNA: TGCAGCGTTTGGGACAGGGCCTACGAGCAGTACTTC. Its protein product is CSVWDRAYEQYF. This chain links TRBV29-1 with TRBJ2-7; 9 bases line up with TRBD1. V was pared by 5 bases and J by 2 bases, with 1 base of the junction left unmatched. Germline lookup yields CDR1 SQVTM and CDR2 ANQGSEA. This CDR3 region has 12 residues.

This clonotype was counted a few times. J is TRBJ2-4 and V is TRBV15; 8 bases match TRBD2. In germline, CDR1 is LNHNV, CDR2 YYDKDF (reference sequence). J lost 3 bases, V lost 5 bases, and 12 bases had no gene match. The CDR3 spans 17 residues. The CDR3 loop reads CATSVTGTRVGKNIQYF. Here the CDR3 DNA reads TGTGCCACCAGCGTAACCGGGACTAGAGTAGGCAAAAACATTCAGTACTTC.

This chain joins TRBV5-1 and TRBJ2-7, with a tentative D call TRBD1 (6 bases). Trimming took off 6 bases at V and 1 base at J, with 11 bases between the two ends. Germline CDR1 reads SGHRS; CDR2 reads YFSETQ. CDR3 length: 13 amino acids. As DNA, the CDR3 is TGCGCCAGCACCCGGACAGAGTCCTACGAGCAGTACTTC. Residues: CASTRTESYEQYF.

This clonotype occurred once. The chain recombines TRBV7-2 with TRBJ2-5; D is unclear. CDR1 is SGHTA, CDR2 FQGNSA, per germline. Trimming shortened V by 3 bases and J by 0 bases, and 8 bases separated the two germline ends. The CDR3 has 14 amino acids. CDR3 coding DNA: TGTGCCAGCAGCTTTCGGACGGACCAAGAGACCCAGTACTTC. Translation gives CASSFRTDQETQYF.

The gene calls are TRBV20-1 and TRBJ2-3; the D is unclear. Germline V lookup: CDR1 DFQATT, CDR2 SNEGSKA (reference sequence). Trimming took off 0 bases at V and 2 bases at J, with 9 bases between the two ends. CDR3 length: 14 amino acids. The CDR3 sequence: CSARESGATDTQYF. For the CDR3, the DNA is TGCAGTGCTAGAGAGTCAGGAGCCACAGATACGCAGTATTTT.

This clonotype was seen more than once but under ten times. This chain connects TRBV29-1 to TRBJ2-1; 7 bases match TRBD2. J was trimmed by 0 bases and V by 4 bases; bases with no gene match: 12. CDR1 is SQVTM and CDR2 is ANQGSEA in the germline V gene. The CDR3 is 17 residues long. Here the CDR3 DNA reads TGCAGCGTTGGCGGAGTGCGGGAGACCAGCTCCTACAATGAGCAGTTCTTC. Translation gives CSVGGVRETSSYNEQFF.

This clonotype was recorded a few times. This chain joins TRBV9 and TRBJ1-2, with 9 bases identical to TRBD1. V lost 2 bases to trimming and J lost 6 bases; unmatched junction nucleotides: 5. CDR1 is SGDLS, CDR2 YYNGEE, per germline. The CDR3 length is 14 residues. CDR3 bases: TGTGCCAGCAGCGTTGGACAGGGGCCTAATGGCTACACCTTC. Translating gives CASSVGQGPNGYTF. The complete variable domain, with remaining parts taken from reference TRBV9 and TRBJ1-2, reads DSGVTQTPKHLITATGQRVTLRCSPRSGDLSVYWYQQSLDQGLQFLIQYYNGEERAKGNILERFSAQQFPDLHSELNLSSLELGDSALYFCASSVGQGPNGYTFGSGTRLTVV.

This clonotype showed up many times. The chain is built from TRBV20-1 and TRBJ1-1, with a weak D call TRBD1 (6 bases). In germline, CDR1 is DFQATT, CDR2 SNEGSKA (reference sequence). V gave up 0 bases and J gave up 3 bases, with 11 bases separating them. This CDR3 spans 14 amino acids. CDR3 nucleotide sequence: TGCAGTGCTAGAGAAGGGGGGCCCTACACTGAAGCTTTCTTT. Translating gives CSAREGGPYTEAFF.

This clonotype was observed at least ten times. This chain's CDR3 is CSASPGTGPNEKLFF. CDR3 DNA: TGCAGTGCTAGTCCCGGGACAGGCCCAAATGAAAAACTGTTTTTT. The chain is built from TRBV20-1 and TRBJ1-4; 8 bases are shared with TRBD1. CDR3 size: 15 residues. The germline gives CDR1 DFQATT, CDR2 SNEGSKA (reference sequence). With 3 bases clipped from V and 5 bases from J, the junction kept 8 bases outside the gene matches.

This clonotype was seen a few times. DNA for the CDR3: TGTGCCAGCAGCGGCCGGGACAGACAGACCCAGTACTTC. This gives the protein CASSGRDRQTQYF. This chain connects TRBV5-4 to TRBJ2-5, with 7 positions matching TRBD1. J gave up 6 bases and V 4 bases, and 6 bases lay outside the gene matches. The CDR3 loop spans 13 amino acids. CDR1 SGHNT and CDR2 YYREEE come from the germline V gene (reference sequence).

The rearrangement uses TRBV7-6 and TRBJ2-1, with D tentatively TRBD2 (6 bases). CDR3 length: 17 residues. Germline CDR1 reads SGHVS; CDR2 reads FNYEAQ. The germline V and J ends were trimmed by 2 bases and 3 bases, with 17 bases remaining between them. The CDR3 DNA is TGTGCCAGCAGCTTATTCTGGCTAGCGAGCGACTACAATGAGCAGTTCTTC. Translated, it gives CASSLFWLASDYNEQFF.

The V and J genes are TRBV5-5 and TRBJ1-2, with D tentatively TRBD1 (5 bases). CDR1 and CDR2 (germline): SGHKS, YYEKEE (reference sequence). This CDR3 contains 13 residues. Trimming removed 2 bases at V and 4 bases at J, with 9 bases between. For the CDR3, the DNA is TGTGCCAGCAGCTTACGACAGTTCTATGGCTACACCTTC. Residues: CASSLRQFYGYTF.

V and J are TRBV20-1 and TRBJ2-5; D may be TRBD1 (5 bases). The V and J ends lost 6 bases and 4 bases respectively, with 18 bases between them. CDR3 length: 14 residues. Germline V gene lookup returns CDR1 DFQATT and CDR2 SNEGSKA (reference sequence). The CDR3 DNA follows: TGCAGTGCCCAGCCCGTGGGGCGGCGAGAGACCCAGTACTTC. Its protein product is CSAQPVGRRETQYF.

The DNA for the CDR3 is TGCAGCGTTGAAGAAGGGGGAGGGAGTGGCTACACCTTC. This codes for CSVEEGGGSGYTF. The V gene is TRBV29-1, the J gene TRBJ1-2, with a weak D call TRBD1 (6 bases). In germline, CDR1 is SQVTM, CDR2 ANQGSEA. CDR3 length equals 13 residues. The V and J ends lost 0 bases and 7 bases respectively, with 12 bases between them.

This clonotype has a handful of counts. The rearrangement joins TRBV20-1 to TRBJ2-7; D remains unclear. This CDR3 is 11 amino acids long. Germline V CDR1 and CDR2: DFQATT, SNEGSKA (reference sequence). V lost 1 base and J lost 12, with 13 bases in between. The CDR3: CSARARSRWYF. The DNA for the CDR3 is TGCAGTGCTAGAGCGAGGAGCCGGTGGTACTTC.

This clonotype was picked up many times. V usage is TRBV20-1 and J usage is TRBJ2-5; D is tentatively TRBD1 or TRBD2 (5 bases each). The germline V gene encodes CDR1 DFQATT and CDR2 SNEGSKA (reference sequence). Trimming took off 1 base at V and 4 bases at J, with 25 bases between the two ends. CDR3 length: 18 residues. In nucleotides, the CDR3 is TGCAGTGCTAGAGTAGCTAGCACGAATTCCTGGGACCCAGAGACCCAGTACTTC. It yields the protein CSARVASTNSWDPETQYF.

This chain joins TRBV7-9 and TRBJ2-7; 8 bases fit TRBD1. V gave up 2 bases and J gave up 2 bases; unmatched junction bases: 5. Looked up from germline, CDR1 is SEHNR and CDR2 is FQNEAQ (reference sequence). The CDR3 consists of 15 residues. The CDR3 bases are TGTGCCAGCAGCTTATCGGTGGGACAGGCCTACGAGCAGTACTTC. Translation gives CASSLSVGQAYEQYF.

This clonotype was seen at least ten times. V usage is TRBV30 and J usage is TRBJ2-7, with D possibly matching TRBD1 (5 bases). Looked up from germline, CDR1 is GTSNPN and CDR2 is SVGIG (reference sequence). This CDR3 has 13 residues. Trimming took 2 bases from V and 4 from J, leaving 12 bases between them. This CDR3 is CAWSIQVGYEQYF. CDR3 DNA: TGTGCCTGGAGTATACAGGTAGGGTACGAGCAGTACTTC.